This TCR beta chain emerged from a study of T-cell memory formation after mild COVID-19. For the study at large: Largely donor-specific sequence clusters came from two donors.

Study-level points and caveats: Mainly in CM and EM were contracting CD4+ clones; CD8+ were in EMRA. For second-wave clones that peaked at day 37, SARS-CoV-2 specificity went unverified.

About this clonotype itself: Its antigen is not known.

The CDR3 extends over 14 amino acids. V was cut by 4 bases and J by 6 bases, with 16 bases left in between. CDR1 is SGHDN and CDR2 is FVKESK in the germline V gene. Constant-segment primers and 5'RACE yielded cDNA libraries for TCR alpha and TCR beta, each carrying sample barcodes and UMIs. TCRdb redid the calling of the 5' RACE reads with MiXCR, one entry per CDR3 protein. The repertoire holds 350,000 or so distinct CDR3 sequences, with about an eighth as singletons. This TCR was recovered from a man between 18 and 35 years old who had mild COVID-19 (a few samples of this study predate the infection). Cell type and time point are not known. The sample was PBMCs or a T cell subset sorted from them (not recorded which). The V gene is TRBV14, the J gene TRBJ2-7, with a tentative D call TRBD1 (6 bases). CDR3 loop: CASSRYRDPPEQYF. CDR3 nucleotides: TGTGCCAGCAGCCGGTACAGGGATCCCCCCGAGCAGTACTTC. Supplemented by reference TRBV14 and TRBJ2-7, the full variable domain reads EAGVTQFPSHSVIEKGQTVTLRCDPISGHDNLYWYRRVMGKEIKFLLHFVKESKQDESGMPNNRFLAERTGGTYSTLKVQPAELEDSGVYFCASSRYRDPPEQYFGPGTRLTVT.